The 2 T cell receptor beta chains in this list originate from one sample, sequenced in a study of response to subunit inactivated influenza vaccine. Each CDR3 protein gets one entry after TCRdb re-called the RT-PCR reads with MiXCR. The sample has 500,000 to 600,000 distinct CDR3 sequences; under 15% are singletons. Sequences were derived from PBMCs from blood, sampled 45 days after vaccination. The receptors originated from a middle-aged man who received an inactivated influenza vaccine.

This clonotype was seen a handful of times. CDR3 nucleotide sequence: TGTGCCAGCAAGTATGGCGGGGGCCGAGGGGGGCAGTATTTT. It yields the protein CASKYGGGRGGQYF. The chain joins TRBV7-8 to TRBJ2-3; D might be TRBD2 (7 bases). The CDR3 totals 14 residues. Trimming cost V 7 bases and J 11 bases, with 22 bases left between them. From germline, CDR1 is SGHVS and CDR2 FQNEAQ.

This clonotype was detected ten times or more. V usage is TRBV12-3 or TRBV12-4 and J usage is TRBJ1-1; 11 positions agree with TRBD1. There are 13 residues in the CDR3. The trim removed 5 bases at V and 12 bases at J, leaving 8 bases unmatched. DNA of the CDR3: TGTGCCAGCAGTGCCGGGACAGGGGGTAGGACTTTCTTT. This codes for CASSAGTGGRTFF.